The TCR beta chain described here comes from a study of blood T cell repertoires in COVID-19. Study in general: T cells, B-cell-depleted T cells, or PBMCs provided the cDNA or gDNA that served as material.

Trimming took 0 bases from V and 6 from J; bases not matched to a gene: 8. Germline values: CDR1 SGDLS, CDR2 YYNGEE. This CDR3 is built from 17 residues. Original processing notes: Quantification of nucleated cells was approximated via reference gene primer amplification. The data were produced by immunoSEQ multiplex PCR, yet TCRdb's version contains in-frame clones alone and is incomplete. V, J and clone size reflect that table, while D and trimming were determined from the DNA. The sample has about 89,000 clones; 88% are singletons. This clonotype originated in a man aged 55 to 70 with acute or convalescent COVID-19. The chain has TRBV9 and TRBJ2-2, with 10 positions matching TRBD2. The sequenced material came from peripheral blood. CDR3 DNA sequence: TGTGCCAGCAGCGTAGCTAGCGGGAGTGACGTTTCCGGGGAGCTGTTTTTT. Residues: CASSVASGSDVSGELFF.